The present entry profiles one T cell receptor beta chain with its context. This CDR3 contains 14 residues. The germline CDR1 and CDR2 sequences are MNHEY and SMNVEV (reference sequence). V lost 8 bases, J lost 8 bases, and 11 bases stayed unmatched. The data are from a study of blood T cell repertoires in COVID-19. Study background: Sources were T cells, B-cell-depleted T cells, or PBMCs; the material itself was cDNA or gDNA.

Per the authors' pipeline: Reference gene primer amplification gave nucleated cell count estimates. Only in-frame clones appear in the TCRdb table, and some are missing; sequencing was by immunoSEQ multiplex PCR. Clonal size and the V and J genes are those of that table, whereas D and trimming came from the DNA. The sample includes approximately 46,000 clones, approximately 89% seen only once; the top ten take roughly 15%. The sequencing sample was made of peripheral blood. V gene TRBV27 combines with J gene TRBJ1-4; 7 bases are a match to TRBD1. The sequence derives from a man in his sixties with active or convalescent COVID-19. DNA for the CDR3: TGTGCCAGCCGAAGACAGGGCTTCGGGGAAAAACTGTTTTTT. It codes for CASRRQGFGEKLFF.